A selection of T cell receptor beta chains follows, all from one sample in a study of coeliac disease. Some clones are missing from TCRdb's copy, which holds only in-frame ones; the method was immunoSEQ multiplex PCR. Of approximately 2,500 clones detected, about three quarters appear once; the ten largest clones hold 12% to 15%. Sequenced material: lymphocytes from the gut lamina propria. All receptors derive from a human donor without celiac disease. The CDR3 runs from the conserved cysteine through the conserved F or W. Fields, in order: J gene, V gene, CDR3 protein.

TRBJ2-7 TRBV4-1 CASSSKQGNEQYF
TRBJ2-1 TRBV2 CASSEVHLAGSSYNEQFF
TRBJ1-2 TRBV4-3 CASSKETGNYGYTF
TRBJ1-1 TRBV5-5 CASSPDLRGSSEAFF
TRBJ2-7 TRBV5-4 CASSRREPGLDPYEQYF
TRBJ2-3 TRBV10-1 CASSETSGLTDTQYF
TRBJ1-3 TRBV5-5 CASSLYAVSGNTIYF
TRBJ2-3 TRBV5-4 CASSPGGGSQTDTQYF
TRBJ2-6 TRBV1 CTSRSRRFAQSRANVLTF
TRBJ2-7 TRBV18 CASSPPGTGAVYEQYF
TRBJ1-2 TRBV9 CASSADRWYTF
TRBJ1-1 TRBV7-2 CASINHRGQGGTEAFF
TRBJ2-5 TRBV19 CASSIGSGQETQYF
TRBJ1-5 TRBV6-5 CASSSTAGGGQPQHF
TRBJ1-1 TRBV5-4 CASSPADTGRETEAFF
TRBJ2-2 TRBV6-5 CASSSPGRRTGELFF
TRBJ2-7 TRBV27 CASSLWPGDRGPYEQYF
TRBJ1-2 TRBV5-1 CASSVGQGYGYTF
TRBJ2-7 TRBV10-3 CAISESLAAPNEQYF
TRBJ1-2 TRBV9 CASSVADNPYGYTF
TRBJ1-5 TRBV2 CASSPDRGGGQPQHF
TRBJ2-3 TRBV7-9 CASSSRQGHTDTQYF
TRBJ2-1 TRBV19 CASSPARYNEQFF
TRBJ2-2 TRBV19 CASSIDRVGNTGELFF
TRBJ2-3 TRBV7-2 CASSLGPTLAGPTDTQYF
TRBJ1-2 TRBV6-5 CASSEGGDYGYTF
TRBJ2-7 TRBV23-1 CASSQIFFGGGGGEQYF
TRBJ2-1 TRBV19 CASWERGAGNEQFF
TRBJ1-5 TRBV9 CASSVGPGNQPQHF
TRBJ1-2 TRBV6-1 CASSETGDYGYTF
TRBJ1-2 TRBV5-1 CASSRGGTNYGYTF
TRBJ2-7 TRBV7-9 CASSPQGTQFYEQYF
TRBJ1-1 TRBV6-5 CASRGQGKTEAFF
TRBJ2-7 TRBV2 CASSEYPAGTSGSNEQYF
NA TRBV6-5 CASRRGLASNGQFF
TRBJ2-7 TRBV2 CASSTSPTDDYEQYF
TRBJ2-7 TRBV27 CASSPSGTSGRAREQYF
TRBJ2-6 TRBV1 CTSRRQCFAQSRANVLTF
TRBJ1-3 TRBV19 CASMSPISGNTIYF
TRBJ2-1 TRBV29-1 CSVSSGEDDEQFF
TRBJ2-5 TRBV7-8 CASSLARGETQYF
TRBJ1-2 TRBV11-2 CASSLDRGNYGYTF